The TCR beta chain under discussion was sequenced for a study of blood T cell repertoires in COVID-19 (TCRdb year 2020). As for the study more broadly: Samples from collaborators originated in the United States, Italy and Spain and spanned both the acute and convalescent phases of COVID-19. A freely available public database, intended as a resource for researchers studying the immune response to SARS-CoV-2, is where the repertoires were released. A de-identified subject ID, COVID-19 status, age in years and sex were almost always included in the sample metadata. The material from the prospective study consisted of cDNA or gDNA derived from T cells, B-cell-depleted T cells, or PBMCs. Samples came from the ongoing ImmuneRACE study (first 160 participants) plus 1,254 subjects from 6 global collaborators. Deeply sampled blood TCRbeta repertoires from subjects exposed to, actively infected with, or recovered from COVID-19 were included in the dataset. Where available, HLA class I and class II types were taken from metadata supplied by the sample provider and were not determined by assay-based typing.

Of note for this clone: No antigen is known for it. One base away there is no much larger clone; base qualities are not given.

TCRbeta CDR3 regions were amplified from genomic DNA by means of the immunoSEQ Assay, a bias-controlled multiplex PCR. Turning to the authors' computational methods: Within the assay, amplification of reference gene primers was used to estimate how many nucleated cells each sample contained. Sequence reads were collapsed and filtered to measure the absolute abundance of every unique TCRbeta CDR3 rearrangement. Productive Simpson clonality was computed per sample as the square root of Simpson's diversity index over productive rearrangements. The immuneACCESS repertoire file appears here via TCRdb, limited to in-frame rearrangements. These files lack a portion of the clones; in checked studies, under half of the deficit traces to unresolved V genes, and the cause of the others is not known. V and J calls and clone size are those listed in that table; D and trimming were worked out from the DNA. This sample comprises hundreds of thousands of clones, roughly nine tenths of them detected only once. The ten largest clones represent more than 0.8% of the sample.

Study-wide findings and limitations: How much clinical and demographic metadata was included differed by source and by participant, and the metadata was provided uncurated.

Participants in the prospective study were enrolled through a virtual design, were aged roughly 18 to 95 years, and lived in 20 to 30 United States geographic areas. To assign participants to cohorts, the prospective study relied on clinical history that participants themselves reported in a screening survey and a study questionnaire. Recovered participants in ImmuneRACE Cohort 3 were defined as having two consecutive negative NP/OP PCR tests, clearance from a healthcare professional, or resolution of symptoms. Each participant in the prospective study had whole blood, serum and a nasopharyngeal or oropharyngeal swab collected by mobile phlebotomists. Participants in the prospective study had the option to provide additional blood draws and questionnaires over a 2-month period. Blood samples from the prospective study were shipped frozen or at room temperature prior to DNA extraction. From the cysteine up to the phenylalanine, the CDR3 has a length of 15 residues. Only CDR3 DNA remains: 45 bases, in frame from the first base. Trimming takes 8 bases off V and 4 bases off J; junction bases not matched to a gene: 8. CDR1 and CDR2, per the germline V gene (reference sequence), are WNHNN and SYGVQD.

The sample consisted of PBMCs or T cells enriched from blood (not recorded which). This receptor was identified in a woman in her 30s who had recovered from COVID-19. The chain couples TRBV10-1 to TRBJ2-2; a stretch of 9 junction bases matches TRBD1. The CDR3 reads as follows: CASGVQGAITGELFF. The nucleotide sequence is given as TGCGCCAGCGGAGTACAGGGGGCCATCACCGGGGAGCTGTTTTTT.